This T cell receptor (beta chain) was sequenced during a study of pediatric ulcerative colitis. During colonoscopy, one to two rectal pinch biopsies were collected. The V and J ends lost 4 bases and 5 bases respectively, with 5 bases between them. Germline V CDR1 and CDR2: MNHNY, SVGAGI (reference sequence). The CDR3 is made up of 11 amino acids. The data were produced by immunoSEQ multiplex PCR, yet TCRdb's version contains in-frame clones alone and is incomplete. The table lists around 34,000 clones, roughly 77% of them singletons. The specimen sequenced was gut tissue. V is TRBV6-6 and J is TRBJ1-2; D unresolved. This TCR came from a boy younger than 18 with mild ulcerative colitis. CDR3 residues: CASSSEYGYTF. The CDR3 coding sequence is TGTGCCAGCAGTTCAGAGTATGGCTACACCTTC.